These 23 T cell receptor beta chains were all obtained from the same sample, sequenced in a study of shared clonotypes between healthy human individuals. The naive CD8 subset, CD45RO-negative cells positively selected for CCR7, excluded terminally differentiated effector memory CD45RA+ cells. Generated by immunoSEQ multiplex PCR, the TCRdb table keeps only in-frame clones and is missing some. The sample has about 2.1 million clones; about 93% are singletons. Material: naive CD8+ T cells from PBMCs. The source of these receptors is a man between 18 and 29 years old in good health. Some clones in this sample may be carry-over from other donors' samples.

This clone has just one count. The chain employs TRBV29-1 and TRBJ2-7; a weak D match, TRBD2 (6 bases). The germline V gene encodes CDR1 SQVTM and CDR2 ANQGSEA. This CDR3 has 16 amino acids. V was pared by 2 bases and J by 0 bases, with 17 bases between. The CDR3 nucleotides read TGCAGCGTTGAATGGCCGGGAGTTGCAAGCTCCTACGAGCAGTACTTC. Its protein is CSVEWPGVASSYEQYF.

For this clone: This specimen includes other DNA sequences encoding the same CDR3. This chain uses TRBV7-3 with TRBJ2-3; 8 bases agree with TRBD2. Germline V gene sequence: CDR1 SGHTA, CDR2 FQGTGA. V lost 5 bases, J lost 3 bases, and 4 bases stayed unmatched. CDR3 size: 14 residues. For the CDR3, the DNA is TGTGCCAGCAGCCTTGTAGCGGGAACAGATACGCAGTATTTT. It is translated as CASSLVAGTDTQYF. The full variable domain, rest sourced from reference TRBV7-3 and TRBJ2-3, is GAGVSQTPSNKVTEKGKYVELRCDPISGHTALYWYRQSLGQGPEFLIYFQGTGAADDSGLPNDRFFAVRPEGSVSTLKIQRTERGDSAVYLCASSLVAGTDTQYFGPGTRLTVL.

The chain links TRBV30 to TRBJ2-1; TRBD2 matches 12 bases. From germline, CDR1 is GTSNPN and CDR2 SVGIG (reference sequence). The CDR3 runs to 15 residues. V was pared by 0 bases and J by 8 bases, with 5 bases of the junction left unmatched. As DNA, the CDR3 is TGTGCCTGGAGTGTAGGCCTAGCGGGAGGGCATGAGCAGTTCTTC. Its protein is CAWSVGLAGGHEQFF. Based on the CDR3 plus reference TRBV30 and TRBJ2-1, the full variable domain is SQTIHQWPATLVQPVGSPLSLECTVEGTSNPNLYWYRQAAGRGLQLLFYSVGIGQISSEVPQNLSASRPQDRQFILSSKKLLLSDSGFYLCAWSVGLAGGHEQFFGPGTRLTVL.

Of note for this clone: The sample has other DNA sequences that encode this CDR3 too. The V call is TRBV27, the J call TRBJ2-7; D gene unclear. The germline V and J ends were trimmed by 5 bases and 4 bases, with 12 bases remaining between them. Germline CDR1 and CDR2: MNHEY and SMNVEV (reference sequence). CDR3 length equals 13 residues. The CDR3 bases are TGTGCCAGCAGTCCACGAGGACCGTACGAGCAGTACTTC. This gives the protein CASSPRGPYEQYF.

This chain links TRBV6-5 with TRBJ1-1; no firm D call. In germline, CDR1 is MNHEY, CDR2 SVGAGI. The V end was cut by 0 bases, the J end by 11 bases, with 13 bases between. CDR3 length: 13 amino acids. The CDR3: CASSYSMVHGAFF. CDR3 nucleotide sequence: TGTGCCAGCAGTTACTCGATGGTTCATGGGGCTTTCTTT.

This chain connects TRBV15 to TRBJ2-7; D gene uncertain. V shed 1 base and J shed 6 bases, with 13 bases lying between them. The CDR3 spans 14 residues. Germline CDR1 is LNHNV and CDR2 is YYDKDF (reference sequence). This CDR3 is CATSRAGQALEQYF. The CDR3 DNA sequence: TGTGCCACCAGCAGAGCCGGCCAGGCTCTCGAGCAGTACTTC.

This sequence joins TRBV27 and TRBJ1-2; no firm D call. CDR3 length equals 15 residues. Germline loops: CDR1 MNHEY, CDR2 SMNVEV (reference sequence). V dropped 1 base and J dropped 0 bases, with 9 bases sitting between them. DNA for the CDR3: TGTGCCAGCAGTTTATTCAACCTACCTAACTATGGCTACACCTTC. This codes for CASSLFNLPNYGYTF.

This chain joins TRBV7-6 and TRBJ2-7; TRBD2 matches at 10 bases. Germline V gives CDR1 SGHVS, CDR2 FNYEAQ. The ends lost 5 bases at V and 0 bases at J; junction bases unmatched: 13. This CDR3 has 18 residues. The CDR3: CASSPMGLAGASSYEQYF. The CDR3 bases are TGTGCCAGCAGCCCAATGGGGCTAGCGGGAGCCTCCTCCTACGAGCAGTACTTC.

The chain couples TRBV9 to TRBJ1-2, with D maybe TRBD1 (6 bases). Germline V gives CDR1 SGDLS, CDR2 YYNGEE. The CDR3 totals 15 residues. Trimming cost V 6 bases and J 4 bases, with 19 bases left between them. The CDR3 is CASTATGGNPYGYTF. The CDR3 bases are TGTGCCAGCACGGCCACGGGGGGCAACCCCTATGGCTACACCTTC.

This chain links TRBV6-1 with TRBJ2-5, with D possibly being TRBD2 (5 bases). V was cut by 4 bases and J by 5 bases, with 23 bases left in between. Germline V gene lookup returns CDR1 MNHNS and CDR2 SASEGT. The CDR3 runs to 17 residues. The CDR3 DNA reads TGTGCCAGCAGTGGGGGAAGCGGCCGCACCGATCAGGAGACCCAGTACTTC. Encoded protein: CASSGGSGRTDQETQYF.

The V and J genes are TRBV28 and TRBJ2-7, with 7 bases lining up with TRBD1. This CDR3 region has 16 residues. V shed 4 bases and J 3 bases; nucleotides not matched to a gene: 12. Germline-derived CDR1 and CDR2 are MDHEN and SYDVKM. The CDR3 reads CASSSDTRQGIYEQYF. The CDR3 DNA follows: TGTGCCAGCAGTTCCGATACCCGACAGGGTATCTACGAGCAGTACTTC. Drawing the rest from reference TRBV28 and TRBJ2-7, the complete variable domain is DVKVTQSSRYLVKRTGEKVFLECVQDMDHENMFWYRQDPGLGLRLIYFSYDVKMKEKGDIPEGYSVSREKKERFSLILESASTNQTSMYLCASSSDTRQGIYEQYFGPGTRLTVT.

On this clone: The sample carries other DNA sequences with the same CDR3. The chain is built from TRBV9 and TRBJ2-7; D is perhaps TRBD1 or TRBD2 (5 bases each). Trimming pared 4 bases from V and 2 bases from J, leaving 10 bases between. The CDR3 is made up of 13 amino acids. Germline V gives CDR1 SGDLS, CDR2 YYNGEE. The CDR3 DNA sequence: TGTGCCAGCAGCCCGCAGGGACCCTACGAGCAGTACTTC. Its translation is CASSPQGPYEQYF.

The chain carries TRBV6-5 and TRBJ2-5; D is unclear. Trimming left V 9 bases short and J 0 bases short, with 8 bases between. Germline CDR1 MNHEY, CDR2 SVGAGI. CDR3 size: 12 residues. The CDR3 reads CASRRDQETQYF. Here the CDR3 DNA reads TGTGCCAGTCGCCGGGACCAAGAGACCCAGTACTTC.

CDR3 amino acids: CASSVRQGGSNQPQHF. The CDR3 region has the DNA TGTGCCAGCAGCGTGAGACAGGGGGGCAGCAATCAGCCCCAGCATTTT. This rearrangement joins TRBV28 to TRBJ1-5; TRBD1 matches 9 bases. This CDR3 contains 16 residues. Looked up from germline, CDR1 is MDHEN and CDR2 is SYDVKM. V was clipped by 6 bases and J by 1 base; unmatched bases: 7. The full variable domain, with the rest looked up from reference TRBV28 and TRBJ1-5, is DVKVTQSSRYLVKRTGEKVFLECVQDMDHENMFWYRQDPGLGLRLIYFSYDVKMKEKGDIPEGYSVSREKKERFSLILESASTNQTSMYLCASSVRQGGSNQPQHFGDGTRLSIL.

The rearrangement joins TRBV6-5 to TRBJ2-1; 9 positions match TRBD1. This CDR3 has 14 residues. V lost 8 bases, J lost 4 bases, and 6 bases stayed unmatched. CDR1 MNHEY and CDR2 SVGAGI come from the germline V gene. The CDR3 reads CASGTGGMYNEQFF. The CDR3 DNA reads TGTGCCAGCGGTACAGGGGGCATGTACAATGAGCAGTTCTTC.

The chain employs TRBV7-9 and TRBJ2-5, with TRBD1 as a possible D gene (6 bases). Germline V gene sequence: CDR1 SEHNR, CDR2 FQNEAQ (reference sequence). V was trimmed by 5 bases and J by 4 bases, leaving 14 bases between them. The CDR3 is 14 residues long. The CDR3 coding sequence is TGTGCCAGCAGCCCACCACAGGGTTTAGAGACCCAGTACTTC. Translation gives CASSPPQGLETQYF.

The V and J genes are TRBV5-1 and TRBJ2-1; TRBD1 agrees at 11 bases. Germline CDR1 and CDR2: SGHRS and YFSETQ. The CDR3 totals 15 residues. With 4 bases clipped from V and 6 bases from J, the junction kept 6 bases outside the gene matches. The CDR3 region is CASSEGTGGRNEQFF. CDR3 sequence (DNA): TGCGCCAGCAGCGAGGGGACAGGGGGTCGCAATGAGCAGTTCTTC.

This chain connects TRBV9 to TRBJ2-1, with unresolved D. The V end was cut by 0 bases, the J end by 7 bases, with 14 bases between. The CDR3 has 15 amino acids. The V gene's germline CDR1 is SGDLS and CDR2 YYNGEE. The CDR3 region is CASSVDGLQLNEQFF. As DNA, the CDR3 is TGTGCCAGCAGCGTAGACGGGCTTCAGCTAAATGAGCAGTTCTTC.

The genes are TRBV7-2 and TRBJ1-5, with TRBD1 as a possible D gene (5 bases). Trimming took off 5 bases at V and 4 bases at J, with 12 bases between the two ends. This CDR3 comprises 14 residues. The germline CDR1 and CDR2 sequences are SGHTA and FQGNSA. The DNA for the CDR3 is TGTGCCAGCAGCCCCAGACAGACAAATCAGCCCCAGCATTTT. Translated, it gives CASSPRQTNQPQHF.

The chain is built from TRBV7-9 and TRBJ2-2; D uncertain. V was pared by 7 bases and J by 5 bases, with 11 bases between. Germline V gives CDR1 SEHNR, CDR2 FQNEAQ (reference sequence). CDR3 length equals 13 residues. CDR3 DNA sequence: TGTGCCAGCAACTCCGTGGGGACCGGGGAGCTGTTTTTT. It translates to CASNSVGTGELFF.

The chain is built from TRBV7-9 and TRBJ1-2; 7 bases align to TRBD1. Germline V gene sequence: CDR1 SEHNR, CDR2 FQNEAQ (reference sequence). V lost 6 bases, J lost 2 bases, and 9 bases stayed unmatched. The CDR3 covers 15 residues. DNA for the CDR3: TGTGCCAGCAGTTCAACAGGGGTTTGGAACTATGGCTACACCTTC. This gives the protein CASSSTGVWNYGYTF.

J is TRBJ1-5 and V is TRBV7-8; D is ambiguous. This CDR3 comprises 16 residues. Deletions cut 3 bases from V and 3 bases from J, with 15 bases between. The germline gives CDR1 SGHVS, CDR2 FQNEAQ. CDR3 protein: CASSFSSGGYNQPQHF. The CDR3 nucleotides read TGTGCCAGCAGCTTTAGTTCAGGCGGGTACAATCAGCCCCAGCATTTT.

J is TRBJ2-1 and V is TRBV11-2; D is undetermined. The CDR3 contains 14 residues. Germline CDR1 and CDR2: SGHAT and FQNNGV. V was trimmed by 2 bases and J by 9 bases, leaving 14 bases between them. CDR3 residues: CASSLSLAGSEQFF. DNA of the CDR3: TGTGCCAGCAGCTTATCATTAGCCGGCAGTGAGCAGTTCTTC. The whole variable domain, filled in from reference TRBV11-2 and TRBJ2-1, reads EAGVAQSPRYKIIEKRQSVAFWCNPISGHATLYWYQQILGQGPKLLIQFQNNGVVDDSQLPKDRFSAERLKGVDSTLKIQPAKLEDSAVYLCASSLSLAGSEQFFGPGTRLTVL.